Below, 9 T cell receptor beta chains from the same sample are listed, as sequenced in a study of cytomegalovirus exposure and HLA in healthy donors. Profiling relied on immunoSEQ multiplex PCR, and the TCRdb table lists in-frame clones only, not all of them. The data hold 120,000 or so clones, with about nine tenths observed a single time. Input material: PBMCs. The receptors shown here come from a man between 18 and 35 years old in good health and CMV-seropositive.

The chain combines TRBV6-1 with TRBJ1-6; TRBD1 aligns across 8 bases. Germline V gives CDR1 MNHNS, CDR2 SASEGT. The CDR3 sequence is 18 residues long. Losses at the gene ends were 1 base for V and 0 bases for J; bases not matched to a gene: 5. CDR3 nucleotide sequence: TGTGCCAGCAGTGAAGGCTCCGGGACAGGCTCCTATAATTCACCCCTCCACTTT. Translation: CASSEGSGTGSYNSPLHF.

In DNA, the CDR3 is TGTGCCAGCAGCTTAGCGTACAGGGGGCGTAATGAAAAACTGTTTTTT. This gives the protein CASSLAYRGRNEKLFF. The chain recombines TRBV7-9 with TRBJ1-4, with TRBD1 matching over 9 bases. This CDR3 is built from 16 residues. Germline lookup yields CDR1 SEHNR and CDR2 FQNEAQ (reference sequence). After removal of 0 bases from V and 4 bases from J, the junction contained 3 bases not matched to a gene.

The chain uses TRBV5-4 and TRBJ1-2, with no clear D. Per germline, CDR1 SGHNT and CDR2 YYREEE (reference sequence). V was trimmed by 2 bases and J by 0 bases, leaving 11 bases between them. The CDR3 length is 15 residues. Here the CDR3 reads CASSLRSLANYGYTF. CDR3 nucleotide sequence: TGTGCCAGCAGCTTACGGTCGCTCGCTAACTATGGCTACACCTTC.

CDR3 nucleotides: TGTGCCAGTAGTACGTCCTATAATTCACCCCTCCACTTT. This encodes CASSTSYNSPLHF. The V and J genes are TRBV19 and TRBJ1-6; no clear D. Per germline, CDR1 LNHDA and CDR2 SQIVND (reference sequence). V was cut by 4 bases and J by 1 base, with 2 bases left in between. There are 13 residues in the CDR3. The complete variable domain, with remaining parts taken from reference TRBV19 and TRBJ1-6, reads DGGITQSPKYLFRKEGQNVTLSCEQNLNHDAMYWYRQDPGQGLRLIYYSQIVNDFQKGDIAEGYSVSREKKESFPLTVTSAQKNPTAFYLCASSTSYNSPLHFGNGTRLTVT.

The V call is TRBV5-8, the J call TRBJ1-4; 8 nucleotides line up with TRBD1. CDR1 SGHTS and CDR2 YDEGEE come from the germline V gene. V lost 2 bases and J lost 8; bases outside the gene matches: 11. CDR3 length: 16 amino acids. The CDR3 spells CASSFPGTGTLEKLFF. CDR3 nucleotide sequence: TGTGCCAGCAGCTTTCCCGGGACAGGAACCCTAGAAAAACTGTTTTTT.

The chain employs TRBV6-1 and TRBJ2-7, with 8 bases identical to TRBD2. With V trimmed by 2 bases and J by 0 bases, 3 bases remained unmatched. The germline V gene encodes CDR1 MNHNS and CDR2 SASEGT. This CDR3 spans 15 amino acids. The CDR3 DNA reads TGTGCCAGCAGTGAAACGACTAGCGTCTCCTACGAGCAGTACTTC. The encoded protein is CASSETTSVSYEQYF.

This clone appeared once. This chain links TRBV10-3 with TRBJ2-2, with D uncertain. The CDR3 contains 13 residues. V shed 10 bases and J shed 0 bases, with 9 bases lying between them. CDR1 ENHRY and CDR2 SYGVKD come from the germline V gene. CDR3 nucleotide sequence: TGTGCCACGAGAACAGCGAACACCGGGGAGCTGTTTTTT. Translation gives CATRTANTGELFF.

V and J are TRBV4-1 and TRBJ1-4, with 7 bases fitting TRBD1. After removal of 5 bases from V and 4 bases from J, the junction contained 1 base not matched to a gene. The CDR3 covers 13 residues. Germline CDR1 reads MGHRA; CDR2 reads YSYEKL. In nucleotides, the CDR3 is TGCGCCAGCAGCGGGACAGTTAATGAAAAACTGTTTTTT. Protein: CASSGTVNEKLFF.

This chain uses TRBV7-8 with TRBJ2-3, with TRBD2 identical over 7 bases. Germline assignment: CDR1 SGHVS and CDR2 FQNEAQ. The CDR3 runs 13 residues. V shed 5 bases, J shed 7 bases, and the junction held 6 bases outside the gene matches. CDR3 in amino acids: CASSIGGEYTQYF. CDR3 in DNA: TGTGCCAGCAGCATTGGGGGGGAGTATACGCAGTATTTT.